The 30 T cell receptor beta chains presented below share a single source sample, sequenced in a study of T cells after yellow fever vaccination. Via MiXCR, TCRdb re-called the 5' RACE reads, giving one row per CDR3 protein. Of 340,000 or so distinct CDR3 sequences in the sample, around 13% were seen once. Sequences were derived from CD4+ T cells sorted from PBMCs, sampled 15 days after the yellow fever booster vaccination. The source of these receptors is a man aged 18 to 30 who received the YFV17D yellow fever vaccine.

Worth noting for this clonotype: Being one base from a much bigger clone, this may be a read error. The V gene is TRBV11-1, the J gene TRBJ2-5; D gene uncertain. The CDR3 length is 13 residues. The V gene lost 0 bases and the J gene lost 3 bases, with 5 bases spanning the gap. The germline gives CDR1 SGHAT, CDR2 FQDESV (reference sequence). CDR3 bases: TGTGCCAGCAGCTTAGCGCACGAAGAGACCCAGTACTTC. Translation gives CASSLAHEETQYF.

This clonotype has more than one count but fewer than ten. The J gene is TRBJ2-1, the V gene TRBV14; tentative D call: TRBD2 (5 bases). Trimming left V 5 bases short and J 7 bases short, with 15 bases between. Germline CDR1 is SGHDN and CDR2 is FVKESK. The CDR3 length is 14 residues. CDR3 protein: CASSYYGVGNEQFF. In DNA form, the CDR3 reads TGTGCCAGCAGCTATTACGGGGTGGGGAATGAGCAGTTCTTC.

A few counts support this clonotype. The rearrangement uses TRBV6-5 and TRBJ1-1, with D tentatively TRBD1 (5 bases). The CDR3 contains 17 residues. The germline V gene has CDR1 MNHEY and CDR2 SVGAGI. The V end lost 0 bases, the J end lost 10 bases, and 24 bases lay between the germline ends. CDR3 amino acids: CASSYSSPGRGDRGAFF. CDR3 DNA: TGTGCCAGCAGTTACTCGAGTCCGGGACGGGGGGACCGCGGAGCTTTCTTT.

V usage is TRBV6-2 or TRBV6-3 and J usage is TRBJ2-2; 10 bases match TRBD2. The CDR3 has 19 residues. V was pared by 5 bases and J by 6 bases, with 18 bases of the junction left unmatched. The germline V gene encodes CDR1 MNHEY and CDR2 SVGEGT. CDR3 amino acids: CASSPSSGTSALGSGELFF. CDR3 coding DNA: TGTGCCAGCAGTCCGAGTTCCGGGACTAGCGCCTTAGGGTCCGGGGAGCTGTTTTTT.

V usage is TRBV4-3 and J usage is TRBJ2-1; 8 nucleotides line up with TRBD2. The CDR3 sequence is 14 residues long. Germline values: CDR1 LGHNA, CDR2 YSLEER. With 3 bases clipped from V and 10 bases from J, the junction kept 8 bases outside the gene matches. The chain's CDR3 is CASSQAGGLAEQFF. In DNA form, the CDR3 reads TGCGCCAGCAGCCAGGCGGGGGGTCTGGCGGAGCAGTTCTTC.

This clonotype was observed at least ten times. The chain combines TRBV5-1 with TRBJ2-1, with TRBD2 identical over 10 bases. The CDR3 runs to 14 residues. V shed 4 bases and J 7 bases; nucleotides not matched to a gene: 5. The germline V gene encodes CDR1 SGHRS and CDR2 YFSETQ. CDR3 region: CASSRAGGPNEQFF. CDR3 nucleotide sequence: TGCGCCAGCAGCCGAGCGGGGGGGCCGAATGAGCAGTTCTTC.

This clonotype was seen many times. The rearrangement joins TRBV18 to TRBJ2-2; TRBD2 is a possible D gene (5 bases). The CDR3 extends over 14 amino acids. Trimming cost V 5 bases and J 3 bases, with 10 bases left between them. Per the germline V gene, CDR1 is KGHSH and CDR2 is LQKENI. CDR3 loop: CASSFRTDTGELFF. DNA for the CDR3: TGTGCCAGCTCATTTCGGACTGACACCGGGGAGCTGTTTTTT.

The chain recombines TRBV7-2 with TRBJ2-7; D assignment may be TRBD1 or TRBD2 (5 bases each). In germline, CDR1 is SGHTA, CDR2 FQGNSA. The CDR3 has 16 amino acids. V lost 5 bases, J lost 5 bases, and 22 bases lay in between. The CDR3 protein is CASSPPGRRVPHEQYF. The CDR3 DNA reads TGTGCCAGCAGCCCCCCAGGGAGACGGGTCCCCCACGAGCAGTACTTC.

This chain links TRBV24-1 with TRBJ2-1, with TRBD2 as a possible D gene (6 bases). Deletions cut 3 bases from V and 8 bases from J, with 13 bases between. CDR1 KGHDR and CDR2 SFDVKD come from the germline V gene. CDR3 length: 14 residues. Here the CDR3 reads CATSDPSSDYEQFF. The DNA for the CDR3 is TGTGCCACCAGTGATCCTTCTAGCGACTATGAGCAGTTCTTC.

This clonotype was observed a handful of times. V is TRBV24-1 and J is TRBJ1-2; no clear D gene. Looked up from germline, CDR1 is KGHDR and CDR2 is SFDVKD. V lost 2 bases and J lost 6, with 9 bases in between. The CDR3 extends over 13 amino acids. The CDR3 sequence is CATSDSQTNGYTF. Written as DNA, the CDR3 is TGTGCCACCAGTGATTCTCAGACAAATGGCTACACCTTC.

The CDR3 DNA follows: TGTGCCAGCAGGGAGACTAGCGGTGAGACCCAGTACTTC. Translation gives CASRETSGETQYF. The gene calls are TRBV28 and TRBJ2-5; 9 bases line up with TRBD2. V shed 6 bases, J shed 5 bases, and the junction held 4 bases outside the gene matches. The CDR3 covers 13 residues. Germline CDR1 and CDR2: MDHEN and SYDVKM.

The chain is built from TRBV4-3 and TRBJ2-1; a possible D gene is TRBD1 (6 bases). Germline V gene sequence: CDR1 LGHNA, CDR2 YSLEER. The CDR3 covers 14 residues. Trimming left V 5 bases short and J 8 bases short, with 16 bases between. The CDR3 coding sequence is TGCGCCAGCAGCGACGAGCCACAGGGTTATGAGCAGTTCTTC. Translated, it gives CASSDEPQGYEQFF.

This clonotype has just a few counts. This chain connects TRBV4-1 to TRBJ1-6; 7 bases fit TRBD1. The V segment lost 1 base and the J segment 10 bases; nucleotides outside the gene matches: 7. CDR3 length: 15 residues. CDR1 is MGHRA and CDR2 is YSYEKL in the germline V gene. This CDR3 reads CASSQGMGQRSPLHF. The CDR3 nucleotides read TGCGCCAGCAGCCAAGGAATGGGACAGCGATCACCCCTCCACTTT.

This clonotype has a handful of counts. The genes are TRBV7-3 and TRBJ1-2, with D perhaps matching TRBD1 (6 bases). This CDR3 has 14 amino acids. The germline CDR1 and CDR2 sequences are SGHTA and FQGTGA. V was clipped by 5 bases and J by 3 bases, with 13 bases between them. The CDR3 coding sequence is TGTGCCAGCAGCCCAACAGGGTGGGACTATGGCTACACCTTC. Encoded protein: CASSPTGWDYGYTF.

This rearrangement joins TRBV7-2 to TRBJ1-2, with TRBD1 identical over 10 bases. The V and J ends lost 5 bases and 4 bases, in that order; junction bases with no gene match: 7. The germline CDR1 and CDR2 sequences are SGHTA and FQGNSA. This CDR3 is built from 15 residues. This CDR3 reads CASSNTGTGAYGYTF. The CDR3, as DNA: TGTGCCAGCAGCAACACCGGGACAGGGGCCTATGGCTACACCTTC.

This clonotype has a handful of counts. The rearrangement uses TRBV29-1 and TRBJ2-3; no definite D call. The CDR3 is 14 amino acids. The germline V gene has CDR1 SQVTM and CDR2 ANQGSEA. Deletions cut 2 bases from V and 2 bases from J, with 11 bases between. CDR3 region: CSVETGRSTDTQYF. In DNA form, the CDR3 reads TGCAGCGTTGAAACCGGACGGTCCACAGATACGCAGTATTTT.

This sequence joins TRBV7-2 and TRBJ1-2; no clear D. The CDR3 runs 13 residues. Deletions cut 0 bases from V and 4 bases from J, with 6 bases between. The germline V gene encodes CDR1 SGHTA and CDR2 FQGNSA. CDR3 in DNA: TGTGCCAGCAGCTTAGCTGAGCTCTATGGCTACACCTTC. Encoded protein: CASSLAELYGYTF.

The gene calls are TRBV29-1 and TRBJ1-3; no reliable D call. The CDR3 length is 14 residues. Trimming left V 7 bases short and J 4 bases short, with 17 bases between. Germline CDR1 is SQVTM and CDR2 is ANQGSEA. CDR3 bases: TGCAGCGCTGTGGAGGGATCGTGGGGAAACACCATATATTTT. It translates to CSAVEGSWGNTIYF.

This rearrangement joins TRBV6-2 or TRBV6-3 to TRBJ2-3; unclear D gene. Germline V gene lookup returns CDR1 MNHEY and CDR2 SVGEGT. The V end was cut by 6 bases, the J end by 0 bases, with 7 bases between. The CDR3 covers 13 residues. CDR3 loop: CASRPSSTDTQYF. The CDR3 DNA follows: TGTGCCAGCAGGCCGTCTAGCACAGATACGCAGTATTTT.

The chain uses TRBV5-1 and TRBJ2-3, with D perhaps being TRBD1 or TRBD2 (7 bases each). CDR3 length: 16 amino acids. V was clipped by 3 bases and J by 4 bases, with 18 bases between them. The germline CDR1 and CDR2 sequences are SGHRS and YFSETQ. CDR3 loop: CASSYAPGGDADTQYF. The CDR3 DNA sequence: TGCGCCAGCAGCTATGCCCCAGGGGGGGACGCAGATACGCAGTATTTT.

In this sample, this clonotype turned up many times. The V gene is TRBV29-1, the J gene TRBJ1-2, with no clear D. The CDR3 covers 14 residues. Germline V gene data show CDR1 as SQVTM and CDR2 as ANQGSEA. Trimming pared 4 bases from V and 2 bases from J, leaving 14 bases between. CDR3 sequence (DNA): TGCAGCGTTGTGGCGCAGGAAACAAACTATGGCTACACCTTC. The encoded protein is CSVVAQETNYGYTF.

This clonotype was detected a few times. The rearrangement uses TRBV11-3 and TRBJ2-7; the match to TRBD2 covers 14 bases. This CDR3 has 15 residues. Trimming at V came to 5 bases and at J to 4 bases, leaving 4 bases not matched to a gene. Per germline, CDR1 SGHNT and CDR2 YENEEA. Written as DNA, the CDR3 is TGTGCCAGCAGCCCAGGGACTAGCGGGGGATACGAGCAGTACTTC. Its translation: CASSPGTSGGYEQYF.

The chain recombines TRBV15 with TRBJ2-3; 7 nucleotides agree with TRBD2. Germline loops: CDR1 LNHNV, CDR2 YYDKDF (reference sequence). The CDR3 runs to 14 residues. The trim removed 0 bases at V and 8 bases at J, leaving 5 bases unmatched. The CDR3 spells CATSREIGGGTQYF. The CDR3 coding sequence is TGTGCCACCAGCAGAGAGATTGGGGGGGGTACGCAGTATTTT. Drawing the rest from reference TRBV15 and TRBJ2-3, the complete variable domain is DAMVIQNPRYQVTQFGKPVTLSCSQTLNHNVMYWYQQKSSQAPKLLFHYYDKDFNNEADTPDNFQSRRPNTSFCFLDIRSPGLGDTAMYLCATSREIGGGTQYFGPGTRLTVL.

The V and J genes are TRBV6-5 and TRBJ1-2, with 12 bases identical to TRBD1. V trimming: 4 bases; J trimming: 4 bases; junction bases outside the gene matches: 10. The CDR3 has 17 residues. Germline V gene sequence: CDR1 MNHEY, CDR2 SVGAGI. CDR3 loop: CASSFAGTGGGFYGYTF. In DNA, the CDR3 is TGTGCCAGCAGTTTTGCCGGGACAGGGGGCGGTTTCTATGGCTACACCTTC.

This chain links TRBV6-5 with TRBJ1-1; no firm D call. CDR3 length equals 13 residues. CDR1 and CDR2 (germline): MNHEY, SVGAGI. Deletions cut 6 bases from V and 8 bases from J, with 16 bases between. The CDR3 DNA is TGTGCCAGCAGCCCGCCAGGTGGACTGGAAGCTTTCTTT. Amino acids: CASSPPGGLEAFF.

This clonotype was seen a few times. The V gene is TRBV3-1, the J gene TRBJ2-3, with TRBD2 identical over 8 bases. The CDR3 covers 15 residues. Trimming removed 1 base from V and 4 bases from J; junction bases left unmatched: 4. Germline V gene lookup returns CDR1 LGHDT and CDR2 YNNKEL (reference sequence). CDR3 amino acids: CASSQGGLAPDTQYF. The CDR3 region has the DNA TGTGCCAGCAGCCAAGGAGGACTAGCCCCAGATACGCAGTATTTT.

The CDR3 coding sequence is TGTGCCAGCAGCTCCCCCCGGCGGGACAGCACGCAGTATTTT. Encoded protein: CASSSPRRDSTQYF. The chain couples TRBV7-2 to TRBJ2-3, with D perhaps matching TRBD1 (7 bases). The CDR3 contains 14 residues. Germline values: CDR1 SGHTA, CDR2 FQGNSA. Deletions cut 4 bases from V and 9 bases from J, with 17 bases between.

This clonotype has ten or more counts. The chain carries TRBV6-2 or TRBV6-3 and TRBJ1-1; D is uncertain. V was trimmed by 2 bases and J by 7 bases, leaving 14 bases between them. CDR3 length: 14 residues. Germline-derived CDR1 and CDR2 are MNHEY and SVGEGT. The CDR3 protein is CASSYRPGYYEAFF. DNA of the CDR3: TGTGCCAGCAGTTACCGGCCAGGATATTATGAAGCTTTCTTT.

This clonotype was picked up many times. The chain recombines TRBV5-1 with TRBJ2-1; 8 bases agree with TRBD2. Looked up from germline, CDR1 is SGHRS and CDR2 is YFSETQ. The CDR3 extends over 16 amino acids. J was trimmed by 5 bases and V by 7 bases; bases with no gene match: 14. As DNA, the CDR3 is TGCGCCAGCGAACCTCCCGGCGGGGGGAGAAACAATGAGCAGTTCTTC. This translates into CASEPPGGGRNNEQFF. Looking up the rest from reference TRBV5-1 and TRBJ2-1 gives the full variable domain: KAGVTQTPRYLIKTRGQQVTLSCSPISGHRSVSWYQQTPGQGLQFLFEYFSETQRNKGNFPGRFSGRQFSNSRSEMNVSTLELGDSALYLCASEPPGGGRNNEQFFGPGTRLTVL.

CDR3 in amino acids: CASSFGGGANEQFF. CDR3 DNA: TGTGCCAGCAGTTTTGGCGGGGGGGCAAATGAGCAGTTCTTC. J is TRBJ2-1 and V is TRBV12-3 or TRBV12-4, with TRBD2 matching over 9 bases. The CDR3 is 14 amino acids. V lost 3 bases, J lost 7 bases, and 4 bases stayed unmatched.